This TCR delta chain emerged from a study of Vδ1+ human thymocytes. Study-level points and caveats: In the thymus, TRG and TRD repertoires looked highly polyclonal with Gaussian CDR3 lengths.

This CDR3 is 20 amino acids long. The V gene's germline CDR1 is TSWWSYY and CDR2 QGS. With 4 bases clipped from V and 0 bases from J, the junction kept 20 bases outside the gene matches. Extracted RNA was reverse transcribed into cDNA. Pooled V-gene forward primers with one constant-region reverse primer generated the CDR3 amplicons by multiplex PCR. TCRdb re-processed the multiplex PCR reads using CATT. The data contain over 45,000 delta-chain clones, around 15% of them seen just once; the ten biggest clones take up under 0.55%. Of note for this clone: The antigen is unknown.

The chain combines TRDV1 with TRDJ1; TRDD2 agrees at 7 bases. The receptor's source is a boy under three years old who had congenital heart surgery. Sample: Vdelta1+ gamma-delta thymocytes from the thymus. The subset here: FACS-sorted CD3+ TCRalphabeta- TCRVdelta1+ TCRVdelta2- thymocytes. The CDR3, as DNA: TGTGCTCTTGGGGTCACGGGTTTCCTACAAAGTTACCTGTACACCGATAAACTCATCTTT. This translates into CALGVTGFLQSYLYTDKLIF.